This T cell receptor beta chain was sequenced in a study of chemoradiotherapy in HPV16-positive cancers. Looking at the study overall: Candidate HPV-specific clones and shared TCR motifs came from a couple of HPV16-positive patients.

The length of the CDR3 is 13 residues. Germline lookup yields CDR1 LNHDA and CDR2 SQIVND (reference sequence). V lost 6 bases, J lost 0 bases, and 9 bases lay in between. This clone was detected only once. Its antigen is unidentified. Study results and caveats: HPV-specific T cells were functionally defined from only a couple of HPV16-positive patients. For HPV16-positive patients, expanding HPV-responsive T cells associated with longer recurrence-free survival.

Libraries were prepared by immunoSEQ multiplex PCR; TCRdb keeps only in-frame clonotypes and omits some of them. The data show under 25,000 clones, with about 80% seen just once and around 3.8% held by the top ten. The sequencing here drew on blood, taken from a patient who underwent chemoradiotherapy. This sequence joins TRBV19 and TRBJ2-7, with D possibly being TRBD2 (5 bases). The receptor comes from a human donor with HPV-associated anogenital cancer. The CDR3 bases are TGTGCCAGTAGCGTAACTAGCTCCTACGAGCAGTACTTC. Its translation: CASSVTSSYEQYF. The full variable domain, completed using reference TRBV19 and TRBJ2-7, is DGGITQSPKYLFRKEGQNVTLSCEQNLNHDAMYWYRQDPGQGLRLIYYSQIVNDFQKGDIAEGYSVSREKKESFPLTVTSAQKNPTAFYLCASSVTSSYEQYFGPGTRLTVT.